Listed here is a single T cell receptor (beta chain). This sample stems from a study of T cell changes during pregnancy in multiple sclerosis. The CDR3 spans 15 residues. CDR1 and CDR2 from the germline V gene are SGHAT and FQNNGV. Trimming took 3 bases from V and 3 from J, leaving 13 bases between them. The table came from immunoSEQ multiplex PCR; TCRdb's copy has only in-frame clones and leaves some out. Of under 85,000 clones in the sample, 85% to 90% were seen once. This clonotype was obtained from a female donor in good health, enrolled as a control in a pregnancy study. The chain carries TRBV11-2 and TRBJ2-3, with D possibly being TRBD1 (7 bases). Specimen: peripheral blood, collected after pregnancy. The CDR3 loop is CASSLEGAWTDTQYF. As DNA, the CDR3 is TGTGCCAGCAGCTTGGAGGGGGCATGGACAGATACGCAGTATTTT.